The sequence of this TCR beta chain was determined in a study of T cells in Graves' hyperthyroidism and ophthalmopathy. Exclusion followed for patients with uncontrolled infection, other autoimmune disease, pregnancy or lactation. This clonotype was counted only a few times. Amplified TCR beta CDR3 regions derived from RNA transcripts. HTBI primers were employed in a first-round RT-PCR of the TCR CDR3. TCRdb itself ran the multiplex PCR reads through MiXCR, one entry per CDR3 protein. The sample includes 360,000 or so distinct CDR3 sequences, approximately 16% of them seen just once. This CDR3 contains 14 residues. With 3 bases removed from V and 6 bases from J, the gap between germline ends came to 14 bases. Germline V gene lookup returns CDR1 SGHTA and CDR2 FQGTGA.

The receptor was derived from a woman aged 60-70 years with Graves' ophthalmopathy. Sequences were obtained from blood. The J gene is TRBJ1-1, the V gene TRBV7-3; possible D gene TRBD1, 6 bases. CDR3 bases: TGTGCCAGCAGCTTGGGGGGCGCAGGATCTGAAGCTTTCTTT. Residues: CASSLGGAGSEAFF.